Presented here are 18 T cell receptor beta chains from one specimen sequenced in a study of cytomegalovirus exposure and HLA in healthy donors. Amplification used 60 Vbeta primers and 13 Jbeta primers. Repertoires were generated with immunoSEQ multiplex PCR, while TCRdb's copy carries only in-frame clones and drops some. Found here are about 120,000 clones, around 80% of them singletons; the top ten hold 0.24%. The sample taken for sequencing was PBMCs. The receptors stem from a man over 45 in good health and CMV-seronegative.

The V gene is TRBV10-3, the J gene TRBJ1-5, with D possibly being TRBD1 (5 bases). CDR3 length equals 14 residues. Deletions cut 10 bases from V and 8 bases from J, with 21 bases between. Germline lookup yields CDR1 ENHRY and CDR2 SYGVKD. The CDR3 bases are TGTGCCACCGCGGGGGAAAGGGGTTGGGAGCCCCAGCATTTT. It specifies CATAGERGWEPQHF.

V is TRBV13 and J is TRBJ2-1; tentatively, D is TRBD2 (5 bases). V was shortened by 3 bases and J by 6 bases, with 9 bases between the two germline ends. In germline, CDR1 is PRHDT, CDR2 FYEKMQ (reference sequence). This CDR3 region has 13 residues. The CDR3 is CASSFASGNEQFF. CDR3 in DNA: TGTGCCAGCAGCTTCGCCAGCGGCAATGAGCAGTTCTTC.

The rearrangement joins TRBV25-1 to TRBJ1-2; 9 positions agree with TRBD1. Per germline, CDR1 MGHDK and CDR2 SYGVNS. V lost 7 bases, J lost 7 bases, and 1 base stayed unmatched. The CDR3 extends over 11 amino acids. CDR3 coding DNA: TGTGCCAGCACGGACAGGGGTGGCTACACCTTC. Protein: CASTDRGGYTF.

This clone appeared a few times. This chain uses TRBV9 with TRBJ1-5; D not resolved. The CDR3 totals 13 residues. Germline loops: CDR1 SGDLS, CDR2 YYNGEE. Trimming took 0 bases from V and 4 from J, leaving 5 bases between them. This CDR3 reads CASSVDPNQPQHF. DNA for the CDR3: TGTGCCAGCAGCGTAGATCCGAATCAGCCCCAGCATTTT.

The chain links TRBV7-3 to TRBJ1-3; D is ambiguous. This CDR3 is 16 amino acids long. Trimming stripped 4 bases from V and 0 bases from J, with 13 bases between. Germline V gives CDR1 SGHTA, CDR2 FQGTGA. Written as DNA, the CDR3 is TGTGCCAGCAGCTCCTTGGGCCTCAACTCTGGAAACACCATATATTTT. The encoded protein is CASSSLGLNSGNTIYF.

V and J are TRBV5-1 and TRBJ2-1; TRBD2 matches 11 bases. This CDR3 is built from 16 residues. CDR1 is SGHRS, CDR2 YFSETQ, per germline. J was trimmed by 5 bases and V by 2 bases; bases with no gene match: 6. In DNA form, the CDR3 reads TGCGCCAGCAGCTTCACGGTAGCGGGAGGGGACAATGAGCAGTTCTTC. Amino acid sequence: CASSFTVAGGDNEQFF. Filled out from reference TRBV5-1 and TRBJ2-1, the complete variable domain reads KAGVTQTPRYLIKTRGQQVTLSCSPISGHRSVSWYQQTPGQGLQFLFEYFSETQRNKGNFPGRFSGRQFSNSRSEMNVSTLELGDSALYLCASSFTVAGGDNEQFFGPGTRLTVL.

This rearrangement joins TRBV6-1 to TRBJ2-5, with D unclear. V dropped 5 bases and J dropped 0 bases, with 13 bases sitting between them. CDR1 is MNHNS and CDR2 is SASEGT in the germline V gene. There are 15 residues in the CDR3. CDR3 sequence reads: CASSLLSLYQETQYF. The DNA of the CDR3 is TGTGCCAGCAGTCTACTATCCCTGTACCAAGAGACCCAGTACTTC.

The V call is TRBV6-5, the J call TRBJ2-5; the match to TRBD1 covers 7 bases. V was clipped by 4 bases and J by 4 bases; unmatched bases: 9. The germline CDR1 and CDR2 sequences are MNHEY and SVGAGI. The CDR3 is 15 residues long. The CDR3 sequence is CASSFNRGLGETQYF. In DNA, the CDR3 is TGTGCCAGCAGTTTCAACAGGGGCCTCGGAGAGACCCAGTACTTC.

In its sample, this clone was seen once. The CDR3 loop is CASSLARAGELFF. The CDR3 DNA reads TGTGCCAGCAGTTTAGCGCGGGCCGGGGAGCTGTTTTTT. The chain carries TRBV27 and TRBJ2-2, with D tentatively TRBD2 (5 bases). Trimming removed 2 bases from V and 6 bases from J, with 7 bases in between. Germline CDR1 MNHEY, CDR2 SMNVEV (reference sequence). The CDR3 is 13 amino acids.

The chain couples TRBV15 to TRBJ2-7, with 9 bases fitting TRBD1. This CDR3 is built from 16 residues. Germline assignment: CDR1 LNHNV and CDR2 YYDKDF (reference sequence). V gave up 4 bases and J gave up 5 bases; unmatched junction bases: 12. In DNA form, the CDR3 reads TGTGCCACCAGCACCCTCAGGGGGGACAGGGCCAACGAGCAGTACTTC. Translated: CATSTLRGDRANEQYF.

This clone was counted a single time. The chain couples TRBV12-5 to TRBJ1-2; 8 bases are a match to TRBD1. The CDR3 extends over 13 amino acids. Trimming removed 2 bases from V and 6 bases from J; junction bases left unmatched: 2. Germline-derived CDR1 and CDR2 are LGHNT and FRNRAP. The CDR3 bases are TGTGCTAGTGGTTTGACAGGGGGGGATGGCTACACCTTC. Translating gives CASGLTGGDGYTF.

The rearrangement links TRBV2 to TRBJ1-1; D gene unclear. The CDR3 has 14 residues. Germline-derived CDR1 and CDR2 are SNHLY and FYNNEI. Trimming took 10 bases from V and 7 from J, leaving 22 bases between them. CDR3 protein: CANAERHPGNEAFF. DNA for the CDR3: TGTGCCAATGCAGAAAGGCATCCGGGGAATGAAGCTTTCTTT.

The chain is built from TRBV11-2 and TRBJ1-1; possible D gene TRBD1, 5 bases. Germline values: CDR1 SGHAT, CDR2 FQNNGV. The V gene lost 8 bases and the J gene lost 4 bases, with 14 bases spanning the gap. The CDR3 has 13 residues. CDR3 residues: CASVTGGGTEAFF. CDR3 nucleotide sequence: TGTGCCAGCGTAACTGGGGGGGGCACTGAAGCTTTCTTT.

The chain is built from TRBV5-4 and TRBJ2-7, with D possibly TRBD2 on 7 matching bases. This CDR3 spans 15 amino acids. Germline values: CDR1 SGHNT, CDR2 YYREEE (reference sequence). The germline V and J ends were trimmed by 2 bases and 4 bases, with 16 bases remaining between them. CDR3 sequence: CASSFGGPGSYEQYF. CDR3 nucleotide sequence: TGTGCCAGCAGCTTCGGGGGGCCGGGGAGTTACGAGCAGTACTTC.

The V gene is TRBV30, the J gene TRBJ1-2; 7 nucleotides line up with TRBD1. The V gene's germline CDR1 is GTSNPN and CDR2 SVGIG (reference sequence). Trimming cost V 8 bases and J 6 bases; bases outside gene matches: 9. There are 12 residues in the CDR3. The CDR3 loop reads CAGPGQRDGYTF. The CDR3 nucleotides are TGTGCCGGACCGGGACAGCGAGATGGCTACACCTTC.

The rearrangement links TRBV13 to TRBJ1-2; D is possibly TRBD1 (5 bases). This CDR3 spans 16 amino acids. Deletions cut 0 bases from V and 3 bases from J, with 14 bases between. The germline V gene encodes CDR1 PRHDT and CDR2 FYEKMQ (reference sequence). The CDR3 spells CASSLGVATGDYGYTF. CDR3 in DNA: TGTGCCAGCAGCTTAGGGGTTGCTACAGGAGACTATGGCTACACCTTC.

This clone was picked up one time. The chain employs TRBV4-3 and TRBJ1-3; D call uncertain. Germline CDR1 reads LGHNA; CDR2 reads YSLEER. Trimming stripped 3 bases from V and 4 bases from J, with 10 bases between. The CDR3 has 14 residues. This CDR3 reads CASSQTSSGNTIYF. CDR3 in DNA: TGCGCCAGCAGCCAGACTAGTTCGGGAAACACCATATATTTT.

The gene calls are TRBV18 and TRBJ2-7; 7 bases map to TRBD1. After removal of 2 bases from V and 3 bases from J, the junction contained 13 bases not matched to a gene. The CDR3 covers 17 residues. The germline V gene encodes CDR1 KGHSH and CDR2 LQKENI. The CDR3 nucleotides are TGTGCCAGCTCACCAGTGCTGTCCGGGACAGCTCACTACGAGCAGTACTTC. Protein product: CASSPVLSGTAHYEQYF. The whole variable domain, filled in from reference TRBV18 and TRBJ2-7, reads NAGVMQNPRHLVRRRGQEARLRCSPMKGHSHVYWYRQLPEEGLKFMVYLQKENIIDESGMPKERFSAEFPKEGPSILRIQQVVRGDSAAYFCASSPVLSGTAHYEQYFGPGTRLTVT.